Listed here are 8 T cell receptor beta chains from one sample, sequenced in a study of a mutant IDH1 vaccine in newly diagnosed glioma. Libraries were prepared by immunoSEQ multiplex PCR; TCRdb keeps only in-frame clonotypes and omits some of them. Of tens of thousands of clones in the sample, roughly four fifths are singletons; the top ten hold around 4.1%. The antigens of these receptors remain unknown. The time point is: week 47, end of study. Mutant IDH1 20-mer peptide, at 300 ug, made up each vaccine dose, with topical imiquimod. The starting material was PBMCs, obtained from a glioma patient whose treatment included an IDH1 peptide vaccine. These receptor sequences come from a man aged 25 to 40 with glioma.

V and J are TRBV7-2 and TRBJ1-6; a weak D match, TRBD1 (6 bases). Trimming left V 1 base short and J 7 bases short, with 8 bases between. The CDR3 loop spans 14 amino acids. Germline loops: CDR1 SGHTA, CDR2 FQGNSA. Written as DNA, the CDR3 is TGTGCCAGCAGCTTAGAAGGGGGGAATTCACCCCTCCACTTT. It encodes CASSLEGGNSPLHF. The full variable domain, completed using reference TRBV7-2 and TRBJ1-6, is GAGVSQSPSNKVTEKGKDVELRCDPISGHTALYWYRQSLGQGLEFLIYFQGNSAPDKSGLPSDRFSAERTGGSVSTLTIQRTQQEDSAVYLCASSLEGGNSPLHFGNGTRLTVT.

This clone was detected only a few times. The chain joins TRBV19 to TRBJ1-1; D uncertain. The CDR3 totals 15 residues. V was pared by 9 bases and J by 1 base, with 18 bases between. From germline, CDR1 is LNHDA and CDR2 SQIVND (reference sequence). This CDR3 reads CASIETGRRNTEAFF. The CDR3 bases are TGTGCCAGCATAGAGACCGGGAGGAGGAACACTGAAGCTTTCTTT. The full variable domain, completed using reference TRBV19 and TRBJ1-1, is DGGITQSPKYLFRKEGQNVTLSCEQNLNHDAMYWYRQDPGQGLRLIYYSQIVNDFQKGDIAEGYSVSREKKESFPLTVTSAQKNPTAFYLCASIETGRRNTEAFFGQGTRLTVV.

In DNA, the CDR3 is TGTGCCAGCAGGCCACAAGGAGTTCGACGGGGTGAGCAGTTCTTC. Translation: CASRPQGVRRGEQFF. The rearrangement links TRBV2 to TRBJ2-1; TRBD2 might be the D (5 bases). Trimming took 6 bases from V and 9 from J, leaving 21 bases between them. Germline CDR1 SNHLY, CDR2 FYNNEI. The CDR3 covers 15 residues.

This clone has a handful of counts. The chain uses TRBV19 and TRBJ1-5; possible D gene TRBD1, 5 bases. The CDR3 spans 13 residues. Trimming stripped 7 bases from V and 6 bases from J, with 13 bases between. Germline CDR1 is LNHDA and CDR2 is SQIVND (reference sequence). The CDR3 sequence: CASTPWGSQPQHF. CDR3 in DNA: TGTGCCAGTACTCCATGGGGGAGTCAGCCCCAGCATTTT.

This clone was observed a few times. The V call is TRBV4-1, the J call TRBJ1-5; possible D gene TRBD1, 6 bases. V dropped 0 bases and J dropped 4 bases, with 10 bases sitting between them. The CDR3 runs to 15 residues. The germline gives CDR1 MGHRA, CDR2 YSYEKL. The CDR3 coding sequence is TGCGCCAGCAGCCAAGATCGACAGGCAAATCAGCCCCAGCATTTT. Translating it yields CASSQDRQANQPQHF.

This clone was counted once. The rearrangement links TRBV27 to TRBJ2-3; D gene uncertain. This CDR3 spans 13 amino acids. V was pared by 6 bases and J by 0 bases, with 7 bases between. Germline assignment: CDR1 MNHEY and CDR2 SMNVEV (reference sequence). The CDR3 region is CASRDSSTDTQYF. CDR3 bases: TGTGCCAGCAGGGATTCTAGCACAGATACGCAGTATTTT.

The genes are TRBV28 and TRBJ2-7; D is ambiguous. CDR1 and CDR2 from the germline V gene are MDHEN and SYDVKM. The CDR3 contains 11 residues. V dropped 5 bases and J dropped 8 bases, with 10 bases sitting between them. The DNA of the CDR3 is TGTGCCAGCAGTGTGACGTGGAAGCAGTACTTC. This encodes CASSVTWKQYF.

V usage is TRBV25-1 and J usage is TRBJ1-2; possible D gene TRBD1, 6 bases. CDR1 is MGHDK and CDR2 is SYGVNS in the germline V gene. Trimming left V 4 bases short and J 4 bases short, with 10 bases between. The CDR3 sequence is 13 residues long. CDR3 sequence (DNA): TGTGCCAGCAGTGCGGGACAAATCTATGGCTACACCTTC. Residues: CASSAGQIYGYTF.